The source of this T cell receptor beta chain is a study of blood T cells in healthy people across ages. The germline V and J ends were trimmed by 1 base and 0 bases, with 10 bases remaining between them. CDR3 length equals 15 residues. CDR1 and CDR2 (germline): LGHDT, YNNKEL (reference sequence). Next came a second PCR, run for about 7 to 12 cycles, which used a sample-barcoded 5' primer along with a J-beta primer mix. Every individual sample yielded 2.5 million or more paired-end reads (each containing CDR3). Each CDR3 protein is one row after TCRdb ran MiXCR on the 5' RACE reads. The repertoire holds 1.8 million or so distinct CDR3 sequences, with roughly two fifths as singletons. Overall study results and limits: Because donor CMV status was unknown, expanded clonotype changes were possibly confounded. Whereas aged donors had fewer naive CD4+ cells, long-lived donors had more of them and higher diversity.

This clonotype was counted between two and nine times. The target antigen is unknown. V gene TRBV3-1 combines with J gene TRBJ2-7; TRBD2 might be the D (6 bases). The receptor's source is a human donor in good health. Sample: blood. CDR3 coding DNA: TGTGCCAGCAGCCAAGTCTGGGGGGACTCCTACGAGCAGTACTTC. It translates to CASSQVWGDSYEQYF.